The 19 T cell receptor beta chains in this list originate from one sample, sequenced in a study of T cells in women clearing cervical HPV infection (dated 2018 in TCRdb). Library method: the immunoSEQ multiplex PCR assay. This is the immuneACCESS table as TCRdb keeps it, with only in-frame sequences that have V and J called. A part of the clones is gone; compared with another copy, unresolved V genes explain less than half, and the rest is unexplained. The sample table on file contains 30,000 to 35,000 clones. The ten largest clones capture approximately 4.5% of the sample. Specimen: blood buffy coat. Every receptor here comes from a woman aged 18-70 years with a cervical HPV16 infection that either progressed to CIN3+ or cleared (not recorded which).

Worth noting for this clone: The CDR3 end falls 3 residues outside the read, so it is completed with the germline J gene. This chain connects TRBV20-1 to TRBJ2-5, with TRBD1 as a possible D gene (7 bases). The germline V and J ends were trimmed by 5 bases and 5 bases, with 18 bases remaining between them. Germline CDR1 DFQATT, CDR2 SNEGSKA (reference sequence). The CDR3 consists of 14 residues. Partial CDR3 DNA: TGCAGTGCTCCCTTCACAGGGGCGGGGGAGACC. Translated, it gives CSAPFTGAGET. The entire CDR3 sequence reads CSAPFTGAGETQYF.

With respect to this clone: The CDR3 end falls 3 residues outside the read, so it is completed with the germline J gene. This sequence joins TRBV4-2 and TRBJ2-1; TRBD2 agrees at 16 bases. The trim removed 4 bases at V and 3 bases at J, leaving 9 bases unmatched. From germline, CDR1 is LGHNA and CDR2 YNFKEQ. The CDR3 contains 19 residues. CDR3 sequence reads: CASSPGLAGGAKLYNEQFF. The sequenced part of the CDR3 DNA is TGTGCCAGCAGCCCGGGACTAGCGGGGGGGGCAAAACTCTACAATGAG.

With respect to this clone: The read stops 3 residues short of the end of the CDR3; the missing end is completed from the germline J gene. V and J are TRBV18 and TRBJ2-5; 10 bases match TRBD1. With V trimmed by 2 bases and J by 2 bases, 5 bases remained unmatched. From germline, CDR1 is KGHSH and CDR2 LQKENI. The CDR3 spans 16 residues. The CDR3 sequence: CASSPGDRGDQETQYF. The covered CDR3 bases are TGTGCCAGCTCACCAGGGGACAGGGGAGATCAAGAGACC.

In the case of this clone: The read falls 3 residues short of the CDR3 end, and the missing part is taken from the germline J gene. J is TRBJ2-7 and V is TRBV11-3; perhaps TRBD2 as D (6 bases). CDR1 and CDR2 (germline): SGHNT, YENEEA. V lost 0 bases to trimming and J lost 6 bases, with 6 bases between them. The CDR3 spans 12 residues. The CDR3 reads CASSLEGGEQYF. The sequenced CDR3 bases are TGTGCCAGCAGCTTAGAGGGGGGCGAG. The variable domain in full, completed from reference TRBV11-3 and TRBJ2-7, reads EAGVVQSPRYKIIEKKQPVAFWCNPISGHNTLYWYLQNLGQGPELLIRYENEEAVDDSQLPKDRFSAERLKGVDSTLKIQPAELGDSAVYLCASSLEGGEQYFGPGTRLTVT.

A word on this clone: The read ends 3 residues before the CDR3 terminus; that terminus is restored from the germline J gene. The chain recombines TRBV7-9 with TRBJ1-2; 8 bases match TRBD1. The V segment lost 5 bases and the J segment 0 bases; nucleotides outside the gene matches: 5. Germline V gives CDR1 SEHNR, CDR2 FQNEAQ (reference sequence). This CDR3 region has 15 residues. Partial CDR3 DNA: TGTGCCAGCAGCCCCTCAGGGGGCTCTAACTATGGC. It codes for CASSPSGGSNYG. The CDR3 in its entirety is CASSPSGGSNYGYTF.

A remark on this clone: The read is 3 residues too short to cover the CDR3 end, so that end is filled in from the germline J gene. V is TRBV5-1 and J is TRBJ2-1, with 10 bases matching TRBD2. Germline V gene data show CDR1 as SGHRS and CDR2 as YFSETQ. CDR3 length equals 17 residues. V was clipped by 2 bases and J by 7 bases; unmatched bases: 12. Partial CDR3 DNA: TGCGCCAGCAGCTTTCTAGCGGGAGCCCCGGCAGGAAATGAG. This codes for CASSFLAGAPAGNE. In full, the CDR3 is CASSFLAGAPAGNEQFF.

For this clone: The DNA ends 3 residues before the CDR3 does, and the rest of the CDR3 is filled in from the germline J gene. The chain recombines TRBV11-2 with TRBJ1-1, with D uncertain. Germline lookup yields CDR1 SGHAT and CDR2 FQNNGV. V lost 1 base, J lost 2 bases, and 8 bases lay in between. The CDR3 is 14 amino acids. CDR3 DNA (partial): TGTGCCAGCAGCTTAGGTGGGCATAACACTGAA. Its protein is CASSLGGHNTE. The CDR3, in full, reads CASSLGGHNTEAFF.

Remarks on this clone: The read finishes 3 residues shy of the CDR3 end, and the germline J gene is used to complete it. V gene TRBV5-4 combines with J gene TRBJ2-5; 7 bases fit TRBD2. CDR1 is SGHNT and CDR2 is YYREEE in the germline V gene (reference sequence). The J segment lost 4 bases and the V segment lost 4 bases, leaving 7 bases of the junction unmatched. The length of the CDR3 is 14 residues. CDR3 sequence: CASSTPSGGETQYF. The DNA read from the CDR3 is TGTGCCAGCAGCACGCCTAGCGGAGGAGAGACC.

In the case of this clone: The read falls 3 residues short of the CDR3 end, and the missing part is taken from the germline J gene. This chain joins TRBV20-1 and TRBJ1-6; the D gene is possibly TRBD1 (5 bases). V gave up 6 bases and J gave up 0 bases, with 15 bases separating them. The CDR3 consists of 16 residues. Germline V gene data show CDR1 as DFQATT and CDR2 as SNEGSKA (reference sequence). CDR3 region: CSAAPGFFSYNSPLHF. Incomplete CDR3 DNA: TGCAGTGCCGCCCCAGGGTTTTTCTCCTATAATTCACCC.

Comments on this clone: Coverage ceases 3 residues before the CDR3 finishes, and the germline J gene fills in the end. The V call is TRBV20-1, the J call TRBJ2-3; 8 nucleotides agree with TRBD2. The CDR3 runs to 14 residues. The V gene end was trimmed by 6 bases and the J gene end by 0 bases; junction bases not matched to a gene: 5. The germline CDR1 and CDR2 sequences are DFQATT and SNEGSKA (reference sequence). Partial CDR3 DNA: TGCAGTGCCAAAGCGGGGGCAAGCACAGATACG. Protein sequence: CSAKAGASTDT. The CDR3, in full, reads CSAKAGASTDTQYF.

Concerning this clone itself: The CDR3 extends 3 residues past the end of the read, so its final part is completed from the germline J gene. The chain is built from TRBV12-3 or TRBV12-4 and TRBJ2-3; D call uncertain. The V end was cut by 5 bases, the J end by 1 base, with 16 bases between. The CDR3 has 16 amino acids. CDR3 DNA (partial): TGTGCCAGCAGTCCTGCCCAGGTTTTCGGCACAGATACG. Translation: CASSPAQVFGTDT. The complete CDR3 protein is CASSPAQVFGTDTQYF.

About this clone itself: The missing CDR3 end, 3 residues past where the read stops, is filled in from the germline J gene. J is TRBJ2-1 and V is TRBV5-6; D remains ambiguous. The CDR3 extends over 12 amino acids. Trimming stripped 7 bases from V and 8 bases from J, with 13 bases between. Germline loops: CDR1 SGHDT, CDR2 YYEEEE. CDR3 loop: CASSRSGDEQFF. Partial CDR3 DNA: TGTGCCAGCTCCCGTTCAGGTGATGAG.

Note on this clone: The read gets to within 3 residues of the CDR3 end, and the germline J gene fills in the rest. The gene calls are TRBV7-9 and TRBJ2-7, with 7 bases matching TRBD2. Germline values: CDR1 SEHNR, CDR2 FQNEAQ (reference sequence). The CDR3 covers 13 residues. Trimming at V came to 4 bases and at J to 5 bases, leaving 5 bases not matched to a gene. CDR3 sequence: CASSWRESDEQYF. The DNA read from the CDR3 is TGTGCCAGCAGCTGGCGGGAGTCTGACGAG.

To note about this clone: The read is 3 residues too short to cover the CDR3 end, so that end is filled in from the germline J gene. The V call is TRBV19, the J call TRBJ1-6; D may be TRBD1 (5 bases). The CDR3 has 15 residues. V lost 5 bases, J lost 10 bases, and 18 bases lay in between. Germline V gives CDR1 LNHDA, CDR2 SQIVND (reference sequence). The sequenced CDR3 bases are TGTGCCAGTAGTGCCCTGGGGCAGGGAGGATCACCC. It is translated as CASSALGQGGSP. The whole CDR3 protein reads CASSALGQGGSPLHF.

Points on this clone: The read halts 3 residues ahead of the CDR3 end, with the missing end drawn from the germline J gene. V usage is TRBV20-1 and J usage is TRBJ1-2; TRBD1 might be the D (6 bases). The length of the CDR3 is 16 residues. The germline V gene encodes CDR1 DFQATT and CDR2 SNEGSKA (reference sequence). V lost 6 bases to trimming and J lost 0 bases, with 20 bases between them. CDR3 DNA (partial): TGCAGTGCACCGACACAGGGAAGGGCTACTAACTATGGC. Encoded protein: CSAPTQGRATNYG. The full CDR3 reads CSAPTQGRATNYGYTF.

A word on this clone: The observed sequence ends 3 residues before the CDR3 terminus, with the missing tail filled in from the germline J gene. The genes are TRBV29-1 and TRBJ1-1; the D gene is possibly TRBD1 (5 bases). Germline CDR1 and CDR2: SQVTM and ANQGSEA. The CDR3 is 13 residues long. This chain's CDR3 is CSSGPRQIEGAFF. The covered CDR3 bases are TGCAGCTCCGGCCCTCGACAGATTGAAGGG.

The CDR3 loop is CASSSGWNYGYTF. CDR3 bases read: TGTGCCAGCTCTTCCGGGTGGAACTATGGC. This chain uses TRBV7-8 with TRBJ1-2; D uncertain. Sequencing ends 3 residues short of the CDR3 end; the germline J gene provides the rest. V lost 8 bases to trimming and J lost 2 bases, with 12 bases between them. Per germline, CDR1 SGHVS and CDR2 FQNEAQ. This CDR3 comprises 13 residues.

Of note for this clone: The CDR3 end falls 3 residues outside the read, so it is completed with the germline J gene. The chain has TRBV20-1 and TRBJ2-1; tentatively, D is TRBD1 (12 bases). This CDR3 region has 19 residues. Germline-derived CDR1 and CDR2 are DFQATT and SNEGSKA (reference sequence). Between the trimmed V and J ends, which lost 6 bases and 8 bases, there was a span of 35 bases. The covered CDR3 bases are TGCAGTGCACCCGCCCAGGGACAGGGGGCTAGCGGGGGGAGATATGAG. As protein: CSAPAQGQGASGGRYE. The complete CDR3 sequence is CSAPAQGQGASGGRYEQFF.

Concerning this clone itself: The CDR3 extends 3 residues past the end of the read, so its final part is completed from the germline J gene. This chain links TRBV23-1 with TRBJ2-7, with D maybe TRBD1 (6 bases). TRBV23-1 is an open reading frame, and its role is uncertain. CDR3 length: 14 amino acids. The V gene lost 4 bases and the J gene lost 6 bases, with 16 bases spanning the gap. The DNA read from the CDR3 is TGCGCCAGCAGTCCCCCCCAGGGGTATGGCGAG. It is translated as CASSPPQGYGE. The whole CDR3 is CASSPPQGYGEQYF.